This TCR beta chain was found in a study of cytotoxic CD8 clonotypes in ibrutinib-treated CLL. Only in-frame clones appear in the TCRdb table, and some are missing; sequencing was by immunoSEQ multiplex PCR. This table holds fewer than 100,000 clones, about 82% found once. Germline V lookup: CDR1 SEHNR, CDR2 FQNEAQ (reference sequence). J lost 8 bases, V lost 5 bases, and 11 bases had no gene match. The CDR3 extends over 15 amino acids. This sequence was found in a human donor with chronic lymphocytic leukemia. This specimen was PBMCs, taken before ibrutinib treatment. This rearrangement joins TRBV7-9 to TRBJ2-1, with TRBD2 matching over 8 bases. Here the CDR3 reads CASSQPDGRVDEQFF. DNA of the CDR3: TGTGCCAGCAGCCAACCCGACGGGAGGGTCGATGAGCAGTTCTTC.